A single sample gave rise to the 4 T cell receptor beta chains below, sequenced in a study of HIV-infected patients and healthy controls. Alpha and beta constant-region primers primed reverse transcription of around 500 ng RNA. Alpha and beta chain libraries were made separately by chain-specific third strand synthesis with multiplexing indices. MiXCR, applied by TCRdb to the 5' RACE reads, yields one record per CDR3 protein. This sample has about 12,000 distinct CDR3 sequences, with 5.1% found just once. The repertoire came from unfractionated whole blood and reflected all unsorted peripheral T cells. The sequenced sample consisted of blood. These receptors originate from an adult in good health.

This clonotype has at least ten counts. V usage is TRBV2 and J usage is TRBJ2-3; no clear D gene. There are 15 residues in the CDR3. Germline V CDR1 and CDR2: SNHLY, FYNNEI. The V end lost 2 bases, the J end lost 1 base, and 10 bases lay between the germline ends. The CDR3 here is CASSERGDGTDTQYF. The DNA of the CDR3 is TGTGCCAGCAGTGAACGTGGCGATGGCACAGATACGCAGTATTTT.

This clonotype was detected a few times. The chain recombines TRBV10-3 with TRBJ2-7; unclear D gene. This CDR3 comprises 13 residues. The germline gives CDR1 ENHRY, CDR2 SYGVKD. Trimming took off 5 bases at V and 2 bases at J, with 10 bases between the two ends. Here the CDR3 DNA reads TGTGCCATCAGTATGACTGAAGCCTACGAGCAGTACTTC. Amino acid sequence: CAISMTEAYEQYF.

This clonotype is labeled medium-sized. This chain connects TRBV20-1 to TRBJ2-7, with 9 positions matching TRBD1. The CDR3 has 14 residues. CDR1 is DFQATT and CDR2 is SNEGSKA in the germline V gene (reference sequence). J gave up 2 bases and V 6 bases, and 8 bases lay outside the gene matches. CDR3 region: CSAMTGGPPYEQYF. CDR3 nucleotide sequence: TGCAGTGCAATGACAGGGGGTCCCCCCTACGAGCAGTACTTC.

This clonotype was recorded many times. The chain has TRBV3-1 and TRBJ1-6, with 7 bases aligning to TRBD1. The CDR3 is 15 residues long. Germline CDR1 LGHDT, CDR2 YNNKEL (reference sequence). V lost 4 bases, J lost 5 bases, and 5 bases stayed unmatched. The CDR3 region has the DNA TGTGCCAGCAGCCCGACAGGGTCAAATAATTCACCCCTCCACTTT. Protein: CASSPTGSNNSPLHF.